Here is one T cell receptor (beta chain) with its context. The data were obtained in a study of beta chain features in type 1 diabetes. This CDR3 spans 17 amino acids. The germline V gene has CDR1 MGHDK and CDR2 SYGVNS. Trimming pared 6 bases from V and 2 bases from J, leaving 17 bases between. What was sequenced were expressed TCRB transcripts, since all of the isolated RNA had been reverse transcribed. Repertoires were generated with immunoSEQ multiplex PCR, while TCRdb's copy carries only in-frame clones and drops some. The sample consists of over 100,000 clones, 30% to 50% of them appearing once. The sequence derives from a young woman in good health. Input material: stem cell memory CD4+ T cells from blood. The chain carries TRBV25-1 and TRBJ2-6; TRBD1 is a possible D gene (6 bases). CDR3 residues: CASSRLQGPAGANVLTF. CDR3 DNA sequence: TGTGCCAGCAGCCGTCTCCAGGGGCCTGCTGGGGCCAACGTCCTGACTTTC.